Listed here are 23 T cell receptor beta chains from one sample, sequenced in a study of identical twins. In TCRdb, the 5' RACE reads were re-called with MiXCR into one record per CDR3 protein. This sample has approximately 470,000 distinct CDR3 sequences, with over 12% found just once. This sample also belongs to another study, concerning yellow fever vaccine responses in identical twins.

The specimen was CD4+ T cells sorted from blood. The origin of the receptors is a woman aged 18 to 35 in good health.

V gene TRBV9 combines with J gene TRBJ1-2; TRBD1 aligns across 10 bases. The ends lost 5 bases at V and 7 bases at J; junction bases unmatched: 5. CDR1 and CDR2 from the germline V gene are SGDLS and YYNGEE. CDR3 length: 13 residues. CDR3 in amino acids: CASRSGTGVGYTF. The CDR3 DNA reads as TGTGCCAGCAGATCCGGGACAGGGGTTGGCTACACCTTC.

V usage is TRBV27 and J usage is TRBJ2-7, with D perhaps matching TRBD1 (6 bases). V was pared by 6 bases and J by 1 base, with 10 bases between. Per the germline V gene, CDR1 is MNHEY and CDR2 is SMNVEV (reference sequence). The CDR3 consists of 13 residues. CDR3 in DNA: TGTGCCAGCAGAACTCAGGGGTCCTACGAGCAGTACTTC. Translated, it gives CASRTQGSYEQYF.

The CDR3 DNA sequence: TGCAGTGCTAGGGCCGGGACAGGGGGATCCTACAATGAGCAGTTCTTC. Translating it yields CSARAGTGGSYNEQFF. The chain employs TRBV20-1 and TRBJ2-1, with 11 bases matching TRBD1. The CDR3 is 16 amino acids. The germline V gene has CDR1 DFQATT and CDR2 SNEGSKA (reference sequence). Trimming took 3 bases from V and 1 from J; bases not matched to a gene: 5.

This clonotype was observed many times. The chain recombines TRBV3-1 with TRBJ1-2; D unclear. The CDR3 runs to 14 residues. CDR1 is LGHDT and CDR2 is YNNKEL in the germline V gene (reference sequence). Trimming cost V 1 base and J 8 bases, with 14 bases left between them. The CDR3 here is CASSQAVVSGGYTF. For the CDR3, the DNA is TGTGCCAGCAGCCAAGCGGTTGTGTCGGGCGGCTACACCTTC.

Ten or more counts support this clonotype. The chain is built from TRBV12-3 or TRBV12-4 and TRBJ2-7; 7 positions match TRBD1. There are 13 residues in the CDR3. The V segment lost 6 bases and the J segment 4 bases; nucleotides outside the gene matches: 6. The CDR3 loop is CASSPRTGYEQYF. As DNA, the CDR3 is TGTGCCAGCAGCCCGCGGACAGGATACGAGCAGTACTTC.

V usage is TRBV5-1 and J usage is TRBJ2-7, with 8 nucleotides matching TRBD1. The CDR3 contains 12 residues. The V gene's germline CDR1 is SGHRS and CDR2 YFSETQ. V trimming: 5 bases; J trimming: 3 bases; junction bases outside the gene matches: 1. The CDR3 region is CASRTGDYEQYF. In DNA form, the CDR3 reads TGCGCCAGCAGGACAGGGGACTACGAGCAGTACTTC.

This clonotype was detected only a few times. V is TRBV6-1 and J is TRBJ2-7; D not resolved. The CDR3 contains 13 residues. Germline-derived CDR1 and CDR2 are MNHNS and SASEGT. V lost 3 bases to trimming and J lost 10 bases, with 16 bases between them. The CDR3 loop is CASSDDPPPVQYF. The DNA for the CDR3 is TGTGCCAGCAGTGACGACCCACCCCCCGTCCAGTACTTC.

V and J are TRBV20-1 and TRBJ1-2, with a tentative D call TRBD1 (6 bases). The CDR3 has 16 amino acids. Trimming removed 3 bases from V and 6 bases from J, with 23 bases in between. Germline V gene sequence: CDR1 DFQATT, CDR2 SNEGSKA (reference sequence). CDR3 amino acids: CSARATGAEALNGYTF. The DNA of the CDR3 is TGCAGTGCTAGGGCGACAGGAGCCGAGGCGTTAAATGGCTACACCTTC.

The rearrangement links TRBV4-3 to TRBJ2-6; D possibly uses TRBD1 or TRBD2 (5 bases each). Germline lookup yields CDR1 LGHNA and CDR2 YSLEER. V shed 0 bases and J shed 8 bases, with 17 bases lying between them. The CDR3 sequence is 17 residues long. The CDR3 sequence: CASSQDGGPAHTNVLTF. CDR3 nucleotides: TGCGCCAGCAGCCAAGATGGGGGACCGGCCCACACCAACGTCCTGACTTTC.

The rearrangement uses TRBV5-5 and TRBJ1-6, with D possibly being TRBD1 (6 bases). Germline CDR1 and CDR2: SGHKS and YYEKEE (reference sequence). Deletions cut 1 base from V and 8 bases from J, with 13 bases between. CDR3 length: 15 amino acids. CDR3 protein: CASSLYVGADSPLHF. The CDR3 DNA reads as TGTGCCAGCAGCTTGTACGTGGGGGCTGATTCACCCCTCCACTTT.

This sequence joins TRBV12-3 or TRBV12-4 and TRBJ2-3; 9 nucleotides align to TRBD1. Trimming took 6 bases from V and 4 from J; bases not matched to a gene: 2. This CDR3 has 13 amino acids. The CDR3 sequence is CASRRTGADTQYF. The CDR3 nucleotides read TGTGCCAGCAGGCGGACAGGGGCAGATACGCAGTATTTT.

This clonotype was seen a few times. The rearrangement links TRBV5-1 to TRBJ2-6; tentative D call: TRBD1 (9 bases). The CDR3 extends over 19 amino acids. V was clipped by 4 bases and J by 3 bases, with 23 bases between them. The V gene's germline CDR1 is SGHRS and CDR2 YFSETQ. CDR3 amino acids: CASSRTTGQGLGGANVLTF. The CDR3 DNA follows: TGCGCCAGCAGCCGAACCACGGGACAGGGACTAGGTGGGGCCAACGTCCTGACTTTC.

The gene calls are TRBV27 and TRBJ2-1; weak D call: TRBD2 (5 bases). In germline, CDR1 is MNHEY, CDR2 SMNVEV (reference sequence). This CDR3 comprises 14 residues. Trimming shortened V by 7 bases and J by 3 bases, and 13 bases separated the two germline ends. In DNA form, the CDR3 reads TGTGCCAGCACGTGGCGGGCGGACTACAATGAGCAGTTCTTC. This encodes CASTWRADYNEQFF.

This clonotype was seen a few times. This chain connects TRBV5-5 to TRBJ2-3; 10 positions agree with TRBD1. The CDR3 totals 16 residues. Trimming removed 0 bases from V and 4 bases from J; junction bases left unmatched: 5. Germline loops: CDR1 SGHKS, CDR2 YYEKEE (reference sequence). The CDR3 DNA is TGTGCCAGCAGCTTGGTTGGGACAGGGGTTGCAGATACGCAGTATTTT. Protein sequence: CASSLVGTGVADTQYF.

This clonotype has ten or more counts. The V call is TRBV6-2 or TRBV6-3, the J call TRBJ2-1, with D possibly matching TRBD2 (5 bases). Germline values: CDR1 MNHEY, CDR2 SVGEGT. CDR3 size: 13 residues. Trimming cost V 6 bases and J 5 bases, with 11 bases left between them. The CDR3 bases are TGTGCCAGCAGGACGGGGAGTAACAATGAGCAGTTCTTC. Residues: CASRTGSNNEQFF.

This clonotype was counted between two and nine times. The chain uses TRBV12-3 or TRBV12-4 and TRBJ1-1, with D perhaps matching TRBD1 (6 bases). The CDR3 has 15 residues. Trimming shortened V by 5 bases and J by 3 bases, and 16 bases separated the two germline ends. Here the CDR3 reads CASSGGLTLDTEAFF. In DNA, the CDR3 is TGTGCCAGCAGTGGGGGGCTAACCCTTGACACTGAAGCTTTCTTT.

There are a few counts of this clonotype. The chain uses TRBV10-3 and TRBJ1-1, with TRBD1 as a possible D gene (5 bases). Germline loops: CDR1 ENHRY, CDR2 SYGVKD. The CDR3 consists of 13 residues. V shed 7 bases and J shed 1 base, with 10 bases lying between them. The CDR3 sequence: CAITGGPNTEAFF. CDR3 coding DNA: TGTGCCATCACGGGGGGTCCGAACACTGAAGCTTTCTTT.

The J gene is TRBJ2-7, the V gene TRBV25-1; possibly TRBD1 or TRBD2 for D (5 bases each). The germline gives CDR1 MGHDK, CDR2 SYGVNS. Trimming stripped 4 bases from V and 1 base from J, with 23 bases between. This CDR3 region has 18 residues. CDR3 nucleotides: TGTGCCAGCAGTGCATTACTAACGCCGGGACGGTGGTCCTACGAGCAGTACTTC. Translation gives CASSALLTPGRWSYEQYF.

This clonotype occurred a few times. The chain uses TRBV12-3 or TRBV12-4 and TRBJ2-2; D call uncertain. The CDR3 spans 14 residues. V gave up 0 bases and J gave up 4 bases, with 6 bases separating them. The CDR3 DNA follows: TGTGCCAGCAGTTTAGCGGGTAGCACCGGGGAGCTGTTTTTT. Translated: CASSLAGSTGELFF.

This clonotype was seen a handful of times. This chain links TRBV20-1 with TRBJ2-5; 7 positions match TRBD2. With V trimmed by 2 bases and J by 1 base, 4 bases remained unmatched. Germline assignment: CDR1 DFQATT and CDR2 SNEGSKA (reference sequence). The CDR3 has 14 amino acids. This CDR3 is CSARPGTTQETQYF. The CDR3 region has the DNA TGCAGTGCTAGACCAGGGACTACCCAAGAGACCCAGTACTTC.

V and J are TRBV27 and TRBJ2-5, with D perhaps matching TRBD2 (6 bases). Trimming removed 6 bases from V and 2 bases from J, with 13 bases in between. Germline values: CDR1 MNHEY, CDR2 SMNVEV (reference sequence). The CDR3 extends over 14 amino acids. The CDR3 nucleotides are TGTGCCAGCAGCCGGGCGGGGAAACAAGAGACCCAGTACTTC. Its translation is CASSRAGKQETQYF.

This chain joins TRBV20-1 and TRBJ2-7; the match to TRBD2 covers 8 bases. The trim removed 0 bases at V and 5 bases at J, leaving 9 bases unmatched. Germline CDR1 reads DFQATT; CDR2 reads SNEGSKA (reference sequence). There are 15 residues in the CDR3. The CDR3 coding sequence is TGCAGTGCTAGAGATCCCAGCGGGAGTAGCGACGAGCAGTACTTC. Translation gives CSARDPSGSSDEQYF.

The sample holds a few counts of this clonotype. This rearrangement joins TRBV20-1 to TRBJ2-7, with 10 bases matching TRBD1. This CDR3 is 14 amino acids long. Germline assignment: CDR1 DFQATT and CDR2 SNEGSKA (reference sequence). The J segment lost 2 bases and the V segment lost 1 base, leaving 2 bases of the junction unmatched. The CDR3 DNA reads TGCAGTGCTAGAGCAGGACAGGGGGCCTACGAGCAGTACTTC. Amino acid sequence: CSARAGQGAYEQYF.